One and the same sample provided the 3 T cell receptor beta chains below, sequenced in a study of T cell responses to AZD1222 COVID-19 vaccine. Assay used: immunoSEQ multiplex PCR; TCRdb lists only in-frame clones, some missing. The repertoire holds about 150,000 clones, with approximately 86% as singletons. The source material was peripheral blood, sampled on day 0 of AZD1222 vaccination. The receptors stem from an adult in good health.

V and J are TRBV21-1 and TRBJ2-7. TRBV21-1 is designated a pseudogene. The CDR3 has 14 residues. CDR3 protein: CASSPGDSSYEQYF. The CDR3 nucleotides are TGTGCCAGCAGCCCTGGGGATTCTTCCTACGAGCAGTACTTC.

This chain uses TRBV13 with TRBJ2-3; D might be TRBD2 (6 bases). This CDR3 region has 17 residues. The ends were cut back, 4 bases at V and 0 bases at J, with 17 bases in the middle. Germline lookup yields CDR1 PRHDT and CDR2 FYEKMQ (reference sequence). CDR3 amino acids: CASSSLTRDQSTDTQYF. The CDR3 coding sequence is TGTGCCAGCAGCTCCCTCACGCGGGACCAGAGCACAGATACGCAGTATTTT.

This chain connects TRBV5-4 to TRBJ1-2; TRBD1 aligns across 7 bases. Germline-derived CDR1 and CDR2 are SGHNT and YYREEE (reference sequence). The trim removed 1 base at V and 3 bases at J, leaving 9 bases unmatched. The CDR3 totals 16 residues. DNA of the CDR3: TGTGCCAGCAGCTTGAAGGGGGCGCGAGGGGACTATGGCTACACCTTC. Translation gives CASSLKGARGDYGYTF. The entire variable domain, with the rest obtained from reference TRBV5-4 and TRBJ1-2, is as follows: ETGVTQSPTHLIKTRGQQVTLRCSSQSGHNTVSWYQQALGQGPQFIFQYYREEENGRGNFPPRFSGLQFPNYSSELNVNALELDDSALYLCASSLKGARGDYGYTFGSGTRLTVV.